The present T cell receptor (beta chain) was sequenced within a study of T-cell reconstitution after alpha-beta-depleted transplantation in children. Study results and limitations: One year post-transplant, T-cell counts and diversity were largely derived from T cells produced anew. Several hundred rapidly expanded clones from non-depleted graft cells reportedly supplied alpha-beta T cells about two months post-transplant. Some patients' high day-60 TCRbeta diversity was traced to surviving recipient T cells and thymic progenitors.

The TCRbeta library was prepared with unique molecular identifiers. TCRdb called the PCR reads again in MiXCR, with one record for every CDR3 protein. The sample lists more than 300,000 distinct CDR3 sequences, 15% to 20% occurring once. This clonotype was picked up many times. Its antigen remains unidentified. This CDR3 has 16 residues. Germline V CDR1 and CDR2: LGHNA, YSLEER. Trimming removed 1 base from V and 0 bases from J; junction bases left unmatched: 3. The TCR sequence derives from a male patient aged 2 to 10 who had a stem cell transplant for acute lymphoblastic leukemia, so the T cells may come from the graft donor. The rearrangement joins TRBV4-3 to TRBJ2-7; the match to TRBD1 covers 10 bases. This material consisted of PBMCs, mostly from graft donor cells, taken 360 days after TCRalphabeta/CD19-depleted stem cell transplant. The CDR3 region has the DNA TGCGCCAGCAGCCAAGCTTGGGACAGGGGCTCCTACGAGCAGTACTTC. Its translation is CASSQAWDRGSYEQYF.